This T cell receptor beta chain appears in the sequencing data of a study of blood T cell repertoires in COVID-19. Study-level information: Samples taken during acute and convalescent COVID-19 were collected in the United States, Italy and Spain. Sources were T cells, B-cell-depleted T cells, or PBMCs; the material itself was cDNA or gDNA.

Under the authors' procedure: For nucleated cells, counts were estimated from reference gene primer amplification. Only in-frame clones appear in the TCRdb table, and some are missing; sequencing was by immunoSEQ multiplex PCR. The V and J calls and clone size come from that table; D and trimming were worked out from the DNA. The data show hundreds of thousands of clones, with 89% seen just once and under 7% held by the top ten. Germline trimming cut 6 bases from V and 4 bases from J; bases unmatched to any gene: 9. Germline V CDR1 and CDR2: LNHDA, SQIVND (reference sequence). The CDR3 sequence is 15 residues long.

The chain employs TRBV19 and TRBJ1-3, with 7 bases that match TRBD1. This clonotype was obtained from a man between 60 and 70 years old who had recovered from COVID-19. The sequencing input was peripheral blood. CDR3 sequence: CASRRQGNSGNTIYF. The CDR3 DNA follows: TGTGCCAGTAGAAGACAGGGTAATTCCGGAAACACCATATATTTT.